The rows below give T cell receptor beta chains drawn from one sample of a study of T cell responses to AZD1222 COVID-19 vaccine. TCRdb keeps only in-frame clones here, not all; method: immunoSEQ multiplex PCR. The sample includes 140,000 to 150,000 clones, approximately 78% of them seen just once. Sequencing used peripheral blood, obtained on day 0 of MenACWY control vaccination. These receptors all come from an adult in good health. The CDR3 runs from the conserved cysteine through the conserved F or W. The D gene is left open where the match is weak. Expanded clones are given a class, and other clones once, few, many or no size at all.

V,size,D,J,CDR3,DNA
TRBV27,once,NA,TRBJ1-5,CASSLFATFSNQPQHF,TGTGCCAGCAGTTTATTCGCGACATTTAGCAATCAGCCCCAGCATTTT
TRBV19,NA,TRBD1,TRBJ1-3,CASSGTGGFSGNTIYF,TGTGCCAGTAGTGGGACAGGGGGTTTCTCTGGAAACACCATATATTTT
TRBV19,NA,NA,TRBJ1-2,CASSTRPNLNYTF,TGTGCCAGTAGCACACGACCTAACCTTAACTACACCTTC
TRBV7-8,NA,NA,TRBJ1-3,CASSQDRTKNTIYF,TGTGCCAGCAGCCAGGACAGAACGAAGAACACCATATATTTT
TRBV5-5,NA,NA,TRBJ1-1,CASSFSPTENTEAFF,TGTGCCAGCAGCTTTTCGCCGACGGAGAACACTGAAGCTTTCTTT
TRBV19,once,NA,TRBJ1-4,CASSGQEVDVSGKLFF,TGTGCCAGTAGTGGCCAGGAGGTGGATGTCTCTGGAAAACTGTTTTTT
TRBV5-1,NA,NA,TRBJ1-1,CASSLRNGAGNTEAFF,TGCGCCAGCAGCTTGAGAAATGGAGCGGGGAACACTGAAGCTTTCTTT
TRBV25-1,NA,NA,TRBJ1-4,CASSEGEGLREKLFF,TGTGCCAGCAGTGAGGGGGAGGGCCTAAGGGAAAAACTGTTTTTT
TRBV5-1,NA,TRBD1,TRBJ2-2,CASSLVVGQGLLFF,TGCGCCAGCAGCTTGGTTGTGGGACAGGGATTACTGTTTTTT
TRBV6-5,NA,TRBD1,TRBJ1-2,CASRAGTGAGGYTF,TGTGCCAGCAGGGCAGGGACAGGGGCCGGAGGCTACACCTTC
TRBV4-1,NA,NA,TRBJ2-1,CASSQRGTPGLVNNEQFF,TGCGCCAGCAGCCAACGTGGCACCCCGGGACTGGTTAACAATGAGCAGTTCTTC
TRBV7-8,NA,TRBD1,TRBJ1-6,CASSRDRESSPLHF,TGTGCCAGCAGCCGGGACAGGGAATCTTCACCCCTCCACTTT
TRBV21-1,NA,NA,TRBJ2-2,CASSKTRTGTGELFF,TGTGCCAGCAGCAAAACACGGACGGGCACCGGGGAGCTGTTTTTT
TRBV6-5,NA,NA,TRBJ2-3,CASSYRGGGTDTQYF,TGTGCCAGCAGTTACCGCGGGGGCGGGACAGATACGCAGTATTTT
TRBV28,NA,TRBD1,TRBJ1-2,CASGTGRNYGYTF,TGTGCCAGCGGGACAGGGAGAAACTATGGCTACACCTTC
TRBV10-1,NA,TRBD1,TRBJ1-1,CASSSGQGNTEAFF,TGCGCCAGCAGTTCGGGACAGGGGAACACTGAAGCTTTCTTT
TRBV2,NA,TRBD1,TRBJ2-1,CASRGTGDNEQFF,TGTGCCAGCAGGGGGACAGGGGACAATGAGCAGTTCTTC
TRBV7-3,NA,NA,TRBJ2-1,CASSLSPNNEQFF,TGTGCCAGCAGCTTAAGCCCTAACAATGAGCAGTTCTTC
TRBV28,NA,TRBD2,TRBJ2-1,CASSLPARGERGYNEQFF,TGTGCCAGCAGTTTGCCCGCGAGAGGGGAGCGGGGGTACAATGAGCAGTTCTTC
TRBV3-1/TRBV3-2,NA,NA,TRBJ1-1,CASTPRGGTEAFF,TGTGCCAGCACCCCTCGCGGGGGCACTGAAGCTTTCTTT
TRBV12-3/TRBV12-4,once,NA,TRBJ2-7,CASSADSTYEQYF,TGTGCCAGCAGTGCCGACAGTACCTACGAGCAGTACTTC
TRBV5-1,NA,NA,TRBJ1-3,CASSLAPPDPGRNTIYF,TGCGCCAGCAGCTTGGCCCCCCCGGACCCCGGCAGAAACACCATATATTTT
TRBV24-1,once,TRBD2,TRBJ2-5,CATSDPSGGQETQYF,TGTGCCACCAGTGACCCTAGCGGGGGCCAAGAGACCCAGTACTTC
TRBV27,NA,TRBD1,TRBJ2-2,CASSQDRGFGELFF,TGTGCCAGCAGTCAAGACAGGGGGTTCGGGGAGCTGTTTTTT
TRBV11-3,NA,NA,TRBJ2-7,CASSLGLNEQYF,TGTGCCAGCAGCTTAGGACTGAACGAGCAGTACTTC
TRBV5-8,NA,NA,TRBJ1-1,CASSPWANTEAFF,TGTGCCAGCAGCCCGTGGGCGAACACTGAAGCTTTCTTT
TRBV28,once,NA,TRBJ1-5,CASSPGGNQPQHF,TGTGCCAGCAGCCCGGGGGGCAATCAGCCCCAGCATTTT
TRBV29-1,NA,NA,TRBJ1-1,CSVVRGYTEAFF,TGCAGCGTTGTCCGGGGGTATACTGAAGCTTTCTTT
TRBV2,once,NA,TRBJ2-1,CASSARERVEQFF,TGTGCCAGCAGCGCCAGGGAAAGGGTTGAGCAGTTCTTC
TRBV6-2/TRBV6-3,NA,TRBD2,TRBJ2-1,CASSWPPVAGDNEQFF,TGTGCCAGCAGTTGGCCCCCAGTAGCGGGGGACAATGAGCAGTTCTTC
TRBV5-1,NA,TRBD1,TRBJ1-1,CASRPTGVGTEAFF,TGCGCCAGCCGCCCGACAGGGGTGGGCACTGAAGCTTTCTTT
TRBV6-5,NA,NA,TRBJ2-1,CASSPMEGTRQFF,TGTGCCAGCAGCCCCATGGAGGGGACTCGGCAGTTCTTC
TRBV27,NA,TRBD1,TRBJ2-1,CASSFNVGTGVYNEQFF,TGTGCCAGCAGTTTTAACGTTGGGACAGGGGTCTACAATGAGCAGTTCTTC
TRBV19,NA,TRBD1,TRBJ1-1,CASSIYGQGYLNTEAFF,TGTGCCAGTAGTATATATGGACAGGGTTATCTGAACACTGAAGCTTTCTTT
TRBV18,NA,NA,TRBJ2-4,CASSPIGALGAKNIQYF,TGTGCCAGCTCACCTATCGGGGCCCTCGGGGCCAAAAACATTCAGTACTTC
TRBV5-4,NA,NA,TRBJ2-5,CASSLGAWETQYF,TGTGCCAGCAGCTTGGGTGCGTGGGAGACCCAGTACTTC
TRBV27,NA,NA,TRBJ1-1,CASSLSGWGSTEAFF,TGTGCCAGCAGTCTGTCTGGGTGGGGGAGCACTGAAGCTTTCTTT
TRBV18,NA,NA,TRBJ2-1,CASSPPHTYNEQFF,TGTGCCAGCTCACCACCTCATACCTACAATGAGCAGTTCTTC